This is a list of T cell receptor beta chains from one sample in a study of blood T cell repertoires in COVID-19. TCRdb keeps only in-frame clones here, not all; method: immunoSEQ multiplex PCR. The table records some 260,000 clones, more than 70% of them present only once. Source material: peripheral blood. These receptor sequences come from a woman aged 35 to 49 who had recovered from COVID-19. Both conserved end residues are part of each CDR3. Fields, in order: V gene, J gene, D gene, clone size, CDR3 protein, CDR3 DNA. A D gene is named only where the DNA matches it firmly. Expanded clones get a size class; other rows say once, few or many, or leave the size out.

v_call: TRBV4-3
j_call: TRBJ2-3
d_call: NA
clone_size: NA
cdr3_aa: CASGGVAADTQYF
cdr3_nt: TGCGCCAGCGGCGGGGTCGCGGCAGATACGCAGTATTTT

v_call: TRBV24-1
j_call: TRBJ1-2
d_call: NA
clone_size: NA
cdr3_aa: CATSDPIGGGANYGYTF
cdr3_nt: TGTGCCACCAGTGACCCGATTGGGGGAGGGGCAAACTATGGCTACACCTTC

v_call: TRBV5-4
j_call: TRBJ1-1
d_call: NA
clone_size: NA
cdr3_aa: CASSLWRGWDTEAFF
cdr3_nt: TGTGCCAGCAGCCTGTGGCGGGGTTGGGACACTGAAGCTTTCTTT

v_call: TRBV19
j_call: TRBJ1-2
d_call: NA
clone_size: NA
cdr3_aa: CATGRGGPNYGYTF
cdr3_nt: TGTGCCACCGGGAGGGGGGGGCCCAACTATGGCTACACCTTC

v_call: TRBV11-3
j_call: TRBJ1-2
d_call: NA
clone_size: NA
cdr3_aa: CASSLGTPQGYTF
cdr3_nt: TGTGCCAGCAGCTTGGGGACACCTCAAGGGTACACCTTC

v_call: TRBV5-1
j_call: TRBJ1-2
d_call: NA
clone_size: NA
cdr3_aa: CASTLGANYGYTF
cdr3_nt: TGCGCCAGCACCCTAGGCGCTAACTATGGCTACACCTTC

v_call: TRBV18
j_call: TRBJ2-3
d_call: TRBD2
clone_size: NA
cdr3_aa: CASSPPSGLRTDTQYF
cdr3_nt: TGTGCCAGCTCACCACCTAGCGGGCTACGCACAGATACGCAGTATTTT

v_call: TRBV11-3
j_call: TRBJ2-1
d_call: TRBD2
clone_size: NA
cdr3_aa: CASSLVASGYNEQFF
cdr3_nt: TGTGCCAGCAGCTTAGTGGCTAGCGGGTACAATGAGCAGTTCTTC

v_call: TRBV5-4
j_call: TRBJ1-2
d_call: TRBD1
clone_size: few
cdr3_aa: CASSPDREAPNYGYTF
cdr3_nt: TGTGCCAGCAGCCCGGACAGGGAGGCCCCTAACTATGGCTACACCTTC

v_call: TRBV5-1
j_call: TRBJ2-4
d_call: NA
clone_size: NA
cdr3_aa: CASSRTRAPWDIQYF
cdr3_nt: TGCGCCAGCAGCCGCACGCGGGCCCCCTGGGACATTCAGTACTTC

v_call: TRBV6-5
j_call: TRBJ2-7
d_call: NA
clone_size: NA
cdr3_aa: CASRPLATHEQYF
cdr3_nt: TGTGCCAGCAGACCACTAGCTACCCACGAGCAGTACTTC

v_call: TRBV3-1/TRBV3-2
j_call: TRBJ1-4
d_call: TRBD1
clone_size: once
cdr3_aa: CASTRQGGEKLFF
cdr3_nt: TGTGCCAGCACCCGACAGGGCGGGGAAAAACTGTTTTTT

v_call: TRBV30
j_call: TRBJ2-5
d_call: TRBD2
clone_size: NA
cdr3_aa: CAWSVGLVGVGETQYF
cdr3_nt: TGTGCCTGGAGTGTAGGACTAGTGGGCGTTGGGGAGACCCAGTACTTC

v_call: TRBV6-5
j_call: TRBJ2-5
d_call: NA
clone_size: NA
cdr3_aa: CASSYATSSETQYF
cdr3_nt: TGTGCCAGCAGTTACGCTACTAGCAGCGAGACCCAGTACTTC

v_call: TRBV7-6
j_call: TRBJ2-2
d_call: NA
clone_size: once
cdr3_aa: CASSLRRENTGELFF
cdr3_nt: TGTGCCAGCAGCTTAAGGCGGGAGAACACCGGGGAGCTGTTTTTT

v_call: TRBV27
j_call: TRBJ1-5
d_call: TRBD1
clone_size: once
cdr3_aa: CASSPLTGGFSNQPQHF
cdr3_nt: TGTGCCAGCAGTCCCCTGACAGGGGGCTTTAGCAATCAGCCCCAGCATTTT

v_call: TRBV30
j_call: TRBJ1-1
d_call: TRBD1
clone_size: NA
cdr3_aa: CAWSARGRGNTEAFF
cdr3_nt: TGTGCCTGGAGTGCCAGGGGGCGCGGGAACACTGAAGCTTTCTTT

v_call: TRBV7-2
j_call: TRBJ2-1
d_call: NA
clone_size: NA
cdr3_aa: CASSFLGGSGQFF
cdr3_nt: TGTGCCAGCAGCTTTTTAGGAGGGTCGGGGCAGTTCTTC

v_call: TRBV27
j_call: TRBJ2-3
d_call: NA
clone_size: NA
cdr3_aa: CASSPPGWTDTQYF
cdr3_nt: TGTGCCAGCAGTCCCCCCGGGTGGACAGATACGCAGTATTTT

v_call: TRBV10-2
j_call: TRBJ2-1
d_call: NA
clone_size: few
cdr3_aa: CASSEWDSVNEQFF
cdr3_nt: TGCGCCAGCAGTGAGTGGGATAGCGTCAATGAGCAGTTCTTC

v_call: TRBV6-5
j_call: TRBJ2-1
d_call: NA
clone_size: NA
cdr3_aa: CASSPGSYNEQFF
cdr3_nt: TGTGCCAGCAGTCCGGGCTCCTACAATGAGCAGTTCTTC

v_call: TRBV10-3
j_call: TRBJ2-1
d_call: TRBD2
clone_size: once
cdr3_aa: CAISEPRTSGNNEQFF
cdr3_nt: TGTGCCATCAGTGAGCCCCGGACTAGCGGGAACAATGAGCAGTTCTTC

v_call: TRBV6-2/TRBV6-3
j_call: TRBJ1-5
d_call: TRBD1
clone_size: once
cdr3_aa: CASSYGQGFGQPQHF
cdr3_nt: TGTGCCAGCAGTTACGGACAGGGGTTCGGGCAGCCCCAGCATTTT

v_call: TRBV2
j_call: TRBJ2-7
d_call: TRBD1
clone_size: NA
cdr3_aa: CASSENRGPSYEQYF
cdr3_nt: TGTGCCAGCAGTGAAAACAGGGGGCCCTCCTACGAGCAGTACTTC

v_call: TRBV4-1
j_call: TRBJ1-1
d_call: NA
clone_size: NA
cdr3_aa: CASREDTEAFF
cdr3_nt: TGCGCCAGCCGGGAGGACACTGAAGCTTTCTTT

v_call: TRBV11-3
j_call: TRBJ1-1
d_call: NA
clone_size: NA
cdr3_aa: CASSLFGEGPEAFF
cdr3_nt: TGTGCCAGCAGCTTATTCGGGGAGGGCCCTGAAGCTTTCTTT